The 9 T cell receptor delta chains in this list originate from one sample, sequenced in a study of γδ T cells in repeated Plasmodium falciparum infection. Vgamma9/Vdelta2+ and Vdelta2-negative gammadelta T cells were flow-sorted from PBMC for bulk sequencing. TCRdb fed the multiplex PCR reads to CATT. The sample yields tens of thousands of delta-chain clones, 0.85% to 1% seen once. The sample was gamma-delta T cells from blood. Receptors were obtained from a pool of human donors (malaria-infected and uninfected, not separated).

This clone was seen a handful of times. A far larger clone lies a single base away; this is likely a read error. The sample holds other DNA sequences that translate to the same CDR3. The rearrangement joins TRDV2 to TRDJ1, with 11 positions matching TRDD3. Assignment of the J gene here rests on matching the DNA to germline, because TCRdb gives none. The CDR3 loop spans 19 amino acids. Germline CDR1 reads GEAIGNYY; CDR2 reads EKD. V shed 0 bases and J 0 bases; nucleotides not matched to a gene: 11. CDR3 nucleotide sequence: TGTGCCTGTGACACCCTCGTACTGGGGGATAGGGGTGACACCGATAAACTCATCTTT. Protein product: CACDTLVLGDRGDTDKLIF.

Concerning this clone itself: This DNA's translation and the protein TCRdb lists, from a much larger clone, do not match at residue 21, likely due to a read error; the protein shown is translated from the DNA. The V gene was identified as TRDV2, while no J gene was called; the table's D call of TRDD3 was not tested on the DNA. CDR3 length equals 23 residues. Germline CDR1 is GEAIGNYY and CDR2 is EKD. The DNA for the CDR3 is TGTGCCTGTGACACCCTTCGGCGGCGATCTGGGGGATACAGGGTCCCGTATACCGATAAACCCATCTTT. Translation gives CACDTLRRRSGGYRVPYTDKPIF.

This chain uses TRDV1 with TRDJ1; 10 nucleotides line up with TRDD3. TCRdb carries no J gene annotation; the J gene was assigned here by matching the DNA with germline. After removal of 2 bases from V and 0 bases from J, the junction contained 24 bases not matched to a gene. CDR1 is TSWWSYY and CDR2 is QGS in the germline V gene. The CDR3 length is 23 residues. This CDR3 is CALGEGSTLLSSRTGGYTDKLIF. CDR3 DNA sequence: TGTGCTCTTGGGGAAGGGTCAACCCTCCTTTCCTCTCGTACTGGGGGATACACCGATAAACTCATCTTT.

Comment on this clone: This sequence is one base from a far larger clone and is likely a read error. The sample carries other DNA sequences with the same CDR3. No J gene call was made, and the V gene is TRDV2; TRDD3, the D gene given by the table, was not confirmed from the DNA. The CDR3 covers 23 residues. Germline V gene data show CDR1 as GEAIGNYY and CDR2 as EKD. The chain's CDR3 is CACTPPTAFLGWGSSRYTDKLIF. The CDR3 region has the DNA TGTGCCTGTACCCCTCCGACAGCTTTTCTAGGCTGGGGGAGCTCTCGGTACACCGATAAGCTCATCTTT.

This clone was observed a handful of times. The protein recorded in TCRdb matches a much larger clone and deviates from this DNA's translation at residue 13, suggesting a read error; the protein here is obtained by translating the DNA. The J segment was not called; the V segment is TRDV2; the table names TRDD3, a call not compared with the DNA. Per the germline V gene, CDR1 is GEAIGNYY and CDR2 is EKD. CDR3 length equals 16 residues. Here the CDR3 reads CASPLNVLGDILDLIF. CDR3 coding DNA: TGTGCCTCTCCCCTCAACGTACTGGGGGATATATTGGACCTCATCTTT.

As for this clone: TCRdb records a much larger clone's protein for this DNA, with a difference at residue 7 that likely arises from a read error; the protein given is the translation of the DNA. The rearrangement uses TRDV1 and TRDJ1, with D perhaps TRDD3 (5 bases). The J gene comes from matching the DNA to germline here; TCRdb lacks it. This CDR3 region has 21 residues. Germline CDR1 is TSWWSYY and CDR2 is QGS. The V and J ends lost 0 bases and 1 base respectively, with 27 bases between them. The CDR3 DNA reads TGTGCTCTTGGGGAACTAGCTCTAATTGACCCTCGGGGGGGTGCCACCGATAAACTCATCTTT. Its translation is CALGELALIDPRGGATDKLIF.

This clone was recorded a few times. A read error is the likely source, as a far larger clone sits one nucleotide away. Other nucleotide sequences in the sample specify the same CDR3. This rearrangement joins TRDV1 to TRDJ1; D is ambiguous. Matching the DNA to germline supplied the J gene, which TCRdb does not give. Germline assignment: CDR1 TSWWSYY and CDR2 QGS. The CDR3 loop spans 19 amino acids. The CDR3 nucleotides read TGCGCTCCGCAGGGCCCTTTCCCTCCATCGTACGAGGCCACCGATAAACTCATCTTT. Translation: CAPQGPFPPSYEATDKLIF.

This clone has more than one count but fewer than ten. The protein that TCRdb holds for this DNA derives from a much larger clone and differs from the translated DNA at residue 3, which likely indicates a read error; the protein shown here is translated from the DNA. The chain recombines TRDV1 with TRDJ1; 10 nucleotides match TRDD3. The J gene, left out of TCRdb, was set here by checking the DNA against germline. Germline V gene sequence: CDR1 TSWWSYY, CDR2 QGS. CDR3 size: 22 residues. DNA of the CDR3: TGTGCTTTTGGGGAAATGGGAGATATCGGATATACTGGGGGATTCAACACCGATAAACTCATCTTT. This codes for CAFGEMGDIGYTGGFNTDKLIF.

At least ten counts were recorded for this clone. It may be a read error: a sequence one base away is much more abundant. This CDR3 is also generated by other DNA sequences in the sample. The chain is built from TRDV1 and TRDJ1, with 8 nucleotides matching TRDD3. This CDR3 comprises 19 residues. Germline lookup yields CDR1 TSWWSYY and CDR2 QGS. The trim removed 3 bases at V and 2 bases at J, leaving 17 bases unmatched. The CDR3 nucleotides read TGTGCTCTTGGGGACTCTACGGCTGGGGGACCTTTCACAACCGATAAACTCATCTTT. Residues: CALGDSTAGGPFTTDKLIF.